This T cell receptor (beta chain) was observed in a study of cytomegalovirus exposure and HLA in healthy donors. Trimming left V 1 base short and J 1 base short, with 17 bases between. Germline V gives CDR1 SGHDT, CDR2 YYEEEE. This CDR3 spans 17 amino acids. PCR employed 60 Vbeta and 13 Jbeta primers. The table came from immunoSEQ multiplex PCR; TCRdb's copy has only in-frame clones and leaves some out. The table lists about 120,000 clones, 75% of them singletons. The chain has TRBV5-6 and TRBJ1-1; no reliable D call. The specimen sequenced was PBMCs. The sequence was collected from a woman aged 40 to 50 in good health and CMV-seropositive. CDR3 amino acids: CASSLRTAGSWNTEAFF. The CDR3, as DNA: TGTGCCAGCAGCTTGCGAACCGCGGGGAGCTGGAACACTGAAGCTTTCTTT.